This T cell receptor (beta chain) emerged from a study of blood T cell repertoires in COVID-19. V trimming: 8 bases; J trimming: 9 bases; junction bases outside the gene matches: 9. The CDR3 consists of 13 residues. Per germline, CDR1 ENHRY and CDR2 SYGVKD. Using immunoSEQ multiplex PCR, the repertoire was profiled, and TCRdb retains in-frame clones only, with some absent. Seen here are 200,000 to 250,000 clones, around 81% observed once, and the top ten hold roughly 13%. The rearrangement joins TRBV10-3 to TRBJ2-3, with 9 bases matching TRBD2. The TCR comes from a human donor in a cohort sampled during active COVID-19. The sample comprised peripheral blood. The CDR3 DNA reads TGTGCCATCGGAGCGGGAGGCCTGACGACGCAGTATTTT. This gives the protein CAIGAGGLTTQYF.